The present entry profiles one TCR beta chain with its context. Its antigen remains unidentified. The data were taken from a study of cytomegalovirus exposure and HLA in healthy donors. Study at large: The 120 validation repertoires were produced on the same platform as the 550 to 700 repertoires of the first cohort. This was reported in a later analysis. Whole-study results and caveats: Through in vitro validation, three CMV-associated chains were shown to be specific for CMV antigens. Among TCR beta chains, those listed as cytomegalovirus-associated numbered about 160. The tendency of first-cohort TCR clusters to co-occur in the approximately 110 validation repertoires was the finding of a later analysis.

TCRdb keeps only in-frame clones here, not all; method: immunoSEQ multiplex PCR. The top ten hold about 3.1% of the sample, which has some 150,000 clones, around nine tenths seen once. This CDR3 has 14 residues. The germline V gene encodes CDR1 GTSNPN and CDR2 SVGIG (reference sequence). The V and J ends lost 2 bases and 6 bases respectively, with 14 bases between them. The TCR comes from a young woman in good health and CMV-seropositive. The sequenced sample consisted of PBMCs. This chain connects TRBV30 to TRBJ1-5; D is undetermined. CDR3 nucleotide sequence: TGTGCCTGGAGTACCGGCGGAGGGAGTCAGCCCCAGCATTTT. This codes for CAWSTGGGSQPQHF.